This record concerns one TCR beta chain sequence. This sample is part of a study of T cells in Graves' hyperthyroidism and ophthalmopathy. CDR3 length: 17 amino acids. Looked up from germline, CDR1 is SGHTA and CDR2 is FQGNSA. V dropped 4 bases and J dropped 4; count of bases not matched to a gene: 6. RNA transcripts served as the template for amplifying TCR beta CDR3 regions. TCR CDR3 regions were first amplified by RT-PCR with HTBI primers. TCRdb re-analysed the multiplex PCR reads in MiXCR, keeping a single row per CDR3 protein. Of over 350,000 distinct CDR3 sequences listed, approximately 17% are singletons.

The receptor comes from a man between 18 and 35 years old with Graves' ophthalmopathy. The chain recombines TRBV7-2 with TRBJ2-5; 16 nucleotides match TRBD2. Sequences were obtained from blood. The CDR3 loop reads CASSSGLAGGVGETQYF. The CDR3, as DNA: TGTGCCAGCAGCTCGGGACTAGCGGGGGGGGTGGGAGAGACCCAGTACTTC.